This passage covers 9 T cell receptor beta chains from one sample sequenced in a study of T cell changes during pregnancy in multiple sclerosis. Generated by immunoSEQ multiplex PCR, the TCRdb table keeps only in-frame clones and is missing some. The sample includes about 59,000 clones, about 91% seen only once; the top ten take just over 0.85%. The source material was peripheral blood, sampled before pregnancy. Receptor source: a female donor with multiple sclerosis, enrolled in a pregnancy study.

V is TRBV9 and J is TRBJ2-5, with D perhaps TRBD2 (6 bases). Trimming left V 4 bases short and J 1 base short, with 11 bases between. The CDR3 sequence is 14 residues long. Germline V gives CDR1 SGDLS, CDR2 YYNGEE. As DNA, the CDR3 is TGTGCCAGCAGCCCGGAGGGGTTCCAAGAGACCCAGTACTTC. It codes for CASSPEGFQETQYF.

The CDR3 DNA sequence: TGTGCCACCAGCCCCCAGTCTGGAAACACCATATATTTT. Its protein is CATSPQSGNTIYF. The chain is built from TRBV15 and TRBJ1-3; D ambiguous. This CDR3 has 13 residues. Trimming took off 5 bases at V and 1 base at J, with 6 bases between the two ends. Germline V gene sequence: CDR1 LNHNV, CDR2 YYDKDF (reference sequence).

The chain links TRBV7-3 to TRBJ2-1; 11 positions match TRBD2. This CDR3 has 16 amino acids. J was trimmed by 2 bases and V by 4 bases; bases with no gene match: 4. CDR1 and CDR2 from the germline V gene are SGHTA and FQGTGA. CDR3 bases: TGTGCCAGCAGCTCTATAGCGGGGGGGGCCTACAATGAGCAGTTCTTC. Amino acids: CASSSIAGGAYNEQFF.

CDR3 sequence: CASSSTGVGNTIYF. The CDR3, as DNA: TGTGCCAGCAGCTCGACAGGGGTCGGCAACACCATATATTTT. The J gene is TRBJ1-3, the V gene TRBV11-2; 8 nucleotides match TRBD1. The V gene end was trimmed by 4 bases and the J gene end by 7 bases; junction bases not matched to a gene: 6. Germline V gene data show CDR1 as SGHAT and CDR2 as FQNNGV. This CDR3 has 14 residues.

The CDR3 here is CASSETGFTEAFF. CDR3 sequence (DNA): TGTGCCAGCAGTGAGACAGGGTTCACTGAAGCTTTCTTT. This chain uses TRBV6-1 with TRBJ1-1; 7 bases map to TRBD1. The CDR3 covers 13 residues. Germline values: CDR1 MNHNS, CDR2 SASEGT. V shed 3 bases, J shed 4 bases, and the junction held 2 bases outside the gene matches.

V gene TRBV19 combines with J gene TRBJ2-3; 7 bases align to TRBD1. V shed 6 bases, J shed 4 bases, and the junction held 4 bases outside the gene matches. CDR3 size: 13 residues. CDR1 and CDR2 (germline): LNHDA, SQIVND (reference sequence). CDR3 residues: CASRSQGADTQYF. The CDR3 bases are TGTGCCAGTAGGAGCCAGGGGGCAGATACGCAGTATTTT.

The rearrangement uses TRBV6-1 and TRBJ1-2; maybe TRBD1 (6 bases). Between the trimmed V and J ends, which lost 6 bases and 4 bases, there was a span of 12 bases. This CDR3 comprises 13 residues. Germline CDR1 MNHNS, CDR2 SASEGT. The CDR3 protein is CASSRRGSYGYTF. For the CDR3, the DNA is TGTGCCAGCAGCCGCAGGGGTTCCTATGGCTACACCTTC.

This chain's CDR3 is CASSLGGGSYNEQFF. The CDR3 bases are TGTGCCAGCAGCTTAGGAGGCGGATCCTACAATGAGCAGTTCTTC. This chain uses TRBV7-2 with TRBJ2-1; no definite D call. V dropped 1 base and J dropped 1 base, with 8 bases sitting between them. Germline values: CDR1 SGHTA, CDR2 FQGNSA. The CDR3 has 15 residues.

The V and J genes are TRBV7-6 and TRBJ1-1; TRBD1 is a possible D gene (6 bases). The ends were cut back, 1 base at V and 2 bases at J, with 11 bases in the middle. Germline assignment: CDR1 SGHVS and CDR2 FNYEAQ. CDR3 length: 15 residues. CDR3 nucleotides: TGTGCCAGCAGCTTAGGCAGCAGGGGCAACACTGAAGCTTTCTTT. It specifies CASSLGSRGNTEAFF.